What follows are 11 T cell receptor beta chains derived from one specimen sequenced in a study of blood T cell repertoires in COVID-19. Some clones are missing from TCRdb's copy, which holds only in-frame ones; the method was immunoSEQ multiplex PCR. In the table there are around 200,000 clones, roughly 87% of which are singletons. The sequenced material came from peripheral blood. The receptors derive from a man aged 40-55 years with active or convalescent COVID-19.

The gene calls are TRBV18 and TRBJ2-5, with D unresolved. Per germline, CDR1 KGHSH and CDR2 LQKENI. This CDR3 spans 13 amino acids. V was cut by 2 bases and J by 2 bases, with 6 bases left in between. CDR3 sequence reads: CASSPSLQETQYF. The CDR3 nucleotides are TGTGCCAGCTCACCATCGTTACAAGAGACCCAGTACTTC.

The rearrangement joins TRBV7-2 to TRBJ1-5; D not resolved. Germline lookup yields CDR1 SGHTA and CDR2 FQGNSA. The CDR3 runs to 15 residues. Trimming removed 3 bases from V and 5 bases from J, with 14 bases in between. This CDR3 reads CASSFNSGLDQPQHF. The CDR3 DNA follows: TGTGCCAGCAGCTTTAACAGCGGGTTGGATCAGCCCCAGCATTTT.

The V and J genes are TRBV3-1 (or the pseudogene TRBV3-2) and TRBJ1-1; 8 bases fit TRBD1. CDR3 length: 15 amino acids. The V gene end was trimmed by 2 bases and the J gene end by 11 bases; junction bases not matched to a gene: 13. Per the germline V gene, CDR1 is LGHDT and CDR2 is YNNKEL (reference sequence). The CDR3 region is CASSQRNRGLFGAFF. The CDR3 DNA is TGTGCCAGCAGCCAACGTAACAGGGGGTTATTCGGGGCTTTCTTT.

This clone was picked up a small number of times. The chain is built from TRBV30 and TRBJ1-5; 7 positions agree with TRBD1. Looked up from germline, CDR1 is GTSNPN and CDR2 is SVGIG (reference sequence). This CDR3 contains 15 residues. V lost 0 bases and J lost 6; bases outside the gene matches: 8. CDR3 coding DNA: TGTGCCTGGAGTGTCGGACAGGCGGAGGGTCAGCCCCAGCATTTT. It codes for CAWSVGQAEGQPQHF.

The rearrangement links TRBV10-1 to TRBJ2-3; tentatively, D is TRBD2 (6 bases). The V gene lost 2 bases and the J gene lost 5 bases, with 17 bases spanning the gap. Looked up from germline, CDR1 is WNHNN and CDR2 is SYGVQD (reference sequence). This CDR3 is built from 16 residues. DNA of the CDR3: TGCGCCAGCAGTGAGGGGGGACTGGGACGGAGAGATACGCAGTATTTT. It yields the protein CASSEGGLGRRDTQYF.

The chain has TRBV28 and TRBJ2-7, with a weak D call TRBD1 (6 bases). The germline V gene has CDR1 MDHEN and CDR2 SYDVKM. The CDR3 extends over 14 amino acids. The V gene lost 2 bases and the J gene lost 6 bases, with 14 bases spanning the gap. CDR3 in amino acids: CASSLVPGVFEQYF. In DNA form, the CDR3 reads TGTGCCAGCAGTTTAGTTCCAGGGGTCTTCGAGCAGTACTTC.

The CDR3 DNA sequence: TGTGCCAGCAGCCAACCCCTAGAATCGGCACCCGGGAATACGCAGTATTTT. Translation gives CASSQPLESAPGNTQYF. The chain recombines TRBV3-1 (or the pseudogene TRBV3-2) with TRBJ2-3; TRBD2 is a possible D gene (5 bases). V was cut by 2 bases and J by 7 bases, with 22 bases left in between. Germline loops: CDR1 LGHDT, CDR2 YNNKEL (reference sequence). This CDR3 spans 17 amino acids.

This CDR3 reads CASSLVGTRGEKLFF. CDR3 nucleotide sequence: TGCGCCAGCAGCTTGGTGGGCACCCGAGGGGAAAAACTGTTTTTT. This chain connects TRBV5-1 to TRBJ1-4; D ambiguous. The CDR3 has 15 amino acids. Trimming took 0 bases from V and 8 from J, leaving 14 bases between them. Germline loops: CDR1 SGHRS, CDR2 YFSETQ.

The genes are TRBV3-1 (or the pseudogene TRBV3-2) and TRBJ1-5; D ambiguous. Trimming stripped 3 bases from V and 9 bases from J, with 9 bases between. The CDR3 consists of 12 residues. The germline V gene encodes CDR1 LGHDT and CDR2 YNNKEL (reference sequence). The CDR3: CASSQTRGPQHF. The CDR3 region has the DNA TGTGCCAGCAGCCAGACCCGAGGGCCCCAGCATTTT.

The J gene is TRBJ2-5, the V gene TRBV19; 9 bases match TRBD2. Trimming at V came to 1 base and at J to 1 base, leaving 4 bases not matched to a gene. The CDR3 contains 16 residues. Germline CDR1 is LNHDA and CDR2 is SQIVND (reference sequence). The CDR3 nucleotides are TGTGCCAGTAGTATAGGCGGCGGGGGGGCCCAAGAGACCCAGTACTTC. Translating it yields CASSIGGGGAQETQYF.

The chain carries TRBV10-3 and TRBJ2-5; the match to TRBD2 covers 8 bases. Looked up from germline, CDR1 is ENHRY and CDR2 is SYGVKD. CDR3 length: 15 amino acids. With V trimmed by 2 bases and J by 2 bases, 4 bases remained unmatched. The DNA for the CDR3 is TGTGCCATCAGTGAGACGGGGGGGCAGCAAGAGACCCAGTACTTC. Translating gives CAISETGGQQETQYF.